Sequencing of this T cell receptor beta chain was carried out in a study of identical twins (dated by TCRdb to 2015 to 2016). In the study overall: To test whether fetal clonotypes persist, this study deep-sequenced TCR alpha and beta repertoires from monozygotic twins, from unrelated adults of various ages, and from cord blood. To rule out contamination, the twin experiments were replicated at different times with different library preparation protocols. Overall results and qualifications from the work: Fewer insertions were carried by abundant cord blood beta clonotypes, a similar but weaker trend appeared in young adult naive repertoires, and no such trend appeared in memory repertoires. The excess sharing between twins in beta out-of-frame sequences was weaker because fewer shared sequences reduced the signal-to-noise ratio. Zero-insertion analyses could be partly confounded by invariant T cells such as MAIT and iNKT, although diverse VJ usage argued against such confounding for most clonotypes. Compared with coincidental sharing between unrelated individuals, an excess of low generation-probability sequences was observed among out-of-frame TCR alpha sequences shared between twins. Recombination models systematically underestimated out-of-frame TCR alpha sharing in monozygotic twins but agreed with sharing between unrelated individuals. Because the same donors could not be followed over many years, the conclusions depended on cross-sectional statistical analysis.

This clonotype was observed a few times. Its antigen is not yet known. Per-nucleotide qualities are absent, and no much larger clonotype sits a single base away. Libraries were constructed by 5' RACE. TCRdb records Illumina HiSeq 2000 as the sequencer. Template switching introduced a universal primer binding site; the final cDNA contained a unique molecular identifier, enabling accurate counting of TCR cDNA molecules. Specific primers in the conserved constant-segment region were used to synthesize first-strand cDNA for the TCR alpha and beta chains. To control for contamination, every cDNA library carried two barcodes: a SMART-Mk sample barcode plus Illumina barcodes. Two successive PCR steps introduced TruSeq adapter sequences along with Illumina sample barcodes. TCR alpha and beta cDNA libraries were sequenced on the Illumina HiSeq platform with custom primers. The study's own analysis went as follows. Raw reads were processed with MiGEC to extract unique molecular identifiers, and MiXCR was used to determine CDR3 positions. Recombination models were inferred per individual with the repgenHMM and IGoR tools using an EM algorithm. Shared clonotype analysis was performed with the tcR package in R, normalizing sharing by the product of cloneset sizes. Out-of-frame nonproductive sequences were analyzed to study raw recombination free of thymic and clonal selection effects. TCRdb trimmed public reads at Q25 via fastp, called clones via MiXCR and kept in-frame beta chains. For every CDR3 protein sequence, its rows merge into one entry that carries the most common genes and DNA. These V and J calls are TCRdb output, not the study's own analysis. Here the sample has approximately 600,000 distinct CDR3 sequences; just over 7% occur a single time. The ten biggest clones cover around 1.6% of the sample.

All donors were healthy Caucasians. The twin cohort comprised three pairs of female monozygotic twins, all aged roughly 18 to 29 years. The RNA used for TCR libraries was isolated from peripheral blood mononuclear cells. The CDR3 covers 14 residues, taking in both the cysteine and the phenylalanine. The CDR3 DNA has 42 bases and is translated from base 1. Relative to germline, V is missing 5 bases and J is missing 11 bases, with 6 bases of the junction outside any gene match. These data also featured in a second study, about yellow fever vaccine responses in identical twins. The second paper further reports: According to the authors, in identical twins the way T cells responded to vaccination appeared partly convergent and partly personalized. In the study, vaccine-responding T cell clones were precisely tracked in identical twins.

Material: PBMCs. This receptor was taken from a woman aged 18-29 years in good health. The V gene is TRBV12-3 or TRBV12-4 and the J gene is TRBJ1-6; 10 bases in the middle match TRBD1. In nucleotide form, the sequence is TGTGCCAGCAGTCGGGACAGGGGCCCTCCACCCCTCCACTTT. Its product reads: CASSRDRGPPPLHF.